These 10 T cell receptor beta chains originate from one sample sequenced in a study of T cells after yellow fever vaccination (dated by TCRdb to between 2017 and 2020). This sample's treatment or condition label indicates: live attenuated yellow fever vaccine strain. The method behind the library was 5' RACE. The sequencer listed for this sample is Illumina NovaSeq 6000. The public reads were reprocessed in TCRdb via fastp at Q25 and MiXCR, keeping in-frame beta chains. Each record represents a unique CDR3 protein, reported with the most common genes and DNA among its rows. The sample table holds approximately 300,000 distinct CDR3 sequences, of which around 10% were seen once. The ten largest clones add up to around 3.2% of the sample. Here the sequenced sample was CD4+ T cells sorted from PBMCs, taken 45 days after the yellow fever booster vaccination. These receptor sequences come from a man aged 18 to 29 who received the YFV17D yellow fever vaccine.

This clonotype appeared a few times. The rearrangement links TRBV7-2 to TRBJ2-7; perhaps TRBD1 as D (5 bases). Per germline, CDR1 SGHTA and CDR2 FQGNSA. The CDR3 contains 13 residues. Trimming stripped 0 bases from V and 2 bases from J, with 5 bases between. CDR3 nucleotides: TGTGCCAGCAGCTTAGCCAGGGCCTACGAGCAGTACTTC. It codes for CASSLARAYEQYF.

This clonotype was observed a few times. The V call is TRBV10-3, the J call TRBJ1-5, with 7 bases lining up with TRBD1. V lost 0 bases, J lost 9 bases, and 8 bases stayed unmatched. Germline-derived CDR1 and CDR2 are ENHRY and SYGVKD. This CDR3 comprises 15 residues. The CDR3 sequence is CAISESTGQERPQHF. DNA for the CDR3: TGTGCCATCAGTGAGTCGACAGGGCAAGAGAGGCCCCAGCATTTT.

This clonotype was detected a few times. DNA for the CDR3: TGTGCCAGCAGTTTTAGCGACAACTCCTACGAGCAGTACTTC. Protein: CASSFSDNSYEQYF. J is TRBJ2-7 and V is TRBV2, with a possible D match to TRBD2 (5 bases). CDR3 size: 14 residues. Trimming removed 5 bases from V and 0 bases from J, with 11 bases in between. Germline CDR1 reads SNHLY; CDR2 reads FYNNEI.

The V gene is TRBV6-2 or TRBV6-3, the J gene TRBJ2-7, with D uncertain. Per germline, CDR1 MNHEY and CDR2 SVGEGT. Trimming took 2 bases from V and 6 from J, leaving 11 bases between them. The CDR3 spans 13 residues. CDR3 protein: CASSYIGRREQYV. The CDR3 DNA follows: TGTGCCAGCAGTTACATAGGCCGTCGCGAGCAGTACGTC.

This clonotype has ten or more counts. The chain combines TRBV4-2 with TRBJ1-2; 9 bases align to TRBD1. Germline CDR1 is LGHNA and CDR2 is YNFKEQ. This CDR3 contains 17 residues. J gave up 8 bases and V 0 bases, and 13 bases lay outside the gene matches. The CDR3 loop reads CASSQDPPMGQGIGYTF. In DNA form, the CDR3 reads TGTGCCAGCAGCCAAGATCCACCGATGGGACAGGGAATAGGCTACACCTTC.

Only a few counts were recorded for this clonotype. The chain combines TRBV12-3 or TRBV12-4 with TRBJ2-5; D not certain. This CDR3 is built from 14 residues. V lost 6 bases and J 3 bases, leaving 14 bases between the germline ends. CDR3 protein: CASSPPGLEETQYF. The CDR3, as DNA: TGTGCCAGCAGCCCCCCGGGCCTCGAAGAGACCCAGTACTTC.

The chain couples TRBV11-2 to TRBJ1-3; no firm D call. The ends were cut back, 4 bases at V and 3 bases at J, with 7 bases in the middle. The CDR3 extends over 13 amino acids. Germline V gene data show CDR1 as SGHAT and CDR2 as FQNNGV. The DNA of the CDR3 is TGTGCCAGCAGCTCAGTTCGTGGAAACACCATATATTTT. This sequence encodes CASSSVRGNTIYF.

This clonotype was detected only a few times. The chain is built from TRBV6-2 or TRBV6-3 and TRBJ1-2; no clear D gene. Germline CDR1 and CDR2: MNHEY and SVGEGT. The length of the CDR3 is 12 residues. The V gene lost 4 bases and the J gene lost 5 bases, with 8 bases spanning the gap. In DNA, the CDR3 is TGTGCCAGCAGTTCGAGCTTTTATGGCTACACCTTC. Translated, it gives CASSSSFYGYTF.

The sample holds a few counts of this clonotype. The chain has TRBV4-3 and TRBJ2-4; maybe TRBD2 (6 bases). CDR1 LGHNA and CDR2 YSLEER come from the germline V gene. The length of the CDR3 is 13 residues. V was cut by 1 base and J by 8 bases, with 9 bases left in between. DNA for the CDR3: TGCGCCAGCAGCCAAGTCGGGGAGGACATTCAGTACTTC. Its protein is CASSQVGEDIQYF.

This chain connects TRBV6-1 to TRBJ1-4; a possible D gene is TRBD1 (5 bases). V lost 1 base, J lost 8 bases, and 11 bases lay in between. The CDR3 is 14 residues long. The germline V gene has CDR1 MNHNS and CDR2 SASEGT. CDR3 loop: CASSEGGLREKLFF. DNA for the CDR3: TGTGCCAGCAGTGAAGGGGGGTTGCGAGAAAAACTGTTTTTT.